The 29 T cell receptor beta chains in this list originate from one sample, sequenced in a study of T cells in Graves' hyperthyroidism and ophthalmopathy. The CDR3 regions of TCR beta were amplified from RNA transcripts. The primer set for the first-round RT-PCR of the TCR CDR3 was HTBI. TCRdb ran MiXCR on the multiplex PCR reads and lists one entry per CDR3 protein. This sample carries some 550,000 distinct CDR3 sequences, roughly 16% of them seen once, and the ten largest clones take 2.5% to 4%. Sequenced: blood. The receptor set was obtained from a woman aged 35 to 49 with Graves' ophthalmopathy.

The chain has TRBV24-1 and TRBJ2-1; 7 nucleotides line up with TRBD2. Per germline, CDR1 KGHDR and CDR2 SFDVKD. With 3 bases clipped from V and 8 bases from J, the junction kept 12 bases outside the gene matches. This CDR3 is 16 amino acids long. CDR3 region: CATSDGGGDRSDEQFF. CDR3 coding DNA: TGTGCCACCAGTGATGGGGGGGGGGATCGTTCCGATGAGCAGTTCTTC.

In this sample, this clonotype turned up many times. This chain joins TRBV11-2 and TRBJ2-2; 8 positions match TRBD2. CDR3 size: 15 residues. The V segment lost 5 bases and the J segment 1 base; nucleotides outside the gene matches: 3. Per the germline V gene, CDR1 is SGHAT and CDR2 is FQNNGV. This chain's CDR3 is CASSRLAGNTGELFF. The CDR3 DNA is TGTGCCAGCAGCCGTCTAGCGGGGAACACCGGGGAGCTGTTTTTT.

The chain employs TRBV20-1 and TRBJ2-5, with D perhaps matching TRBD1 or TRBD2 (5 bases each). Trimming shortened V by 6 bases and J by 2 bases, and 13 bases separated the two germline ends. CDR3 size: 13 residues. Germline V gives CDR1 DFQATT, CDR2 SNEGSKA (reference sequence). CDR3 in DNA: TGCAGTGCCGGGGCGGGTCCTCAAGAGACCCAGTACTTC. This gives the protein CSAGAGPQETQYF.

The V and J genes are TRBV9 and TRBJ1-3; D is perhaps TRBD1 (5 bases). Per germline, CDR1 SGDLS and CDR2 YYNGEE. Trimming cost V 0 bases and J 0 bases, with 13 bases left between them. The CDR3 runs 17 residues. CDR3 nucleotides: TGTGCCAGCAGCGTAGATCCCCCAGGGAGCTCTGGAAACACCATATATTTT. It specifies CASSVDPPGSSGNTIYF. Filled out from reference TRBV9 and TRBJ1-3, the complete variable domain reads DSGVTQTPKHLITATGQRVTLRCSPRSGDLSVYWYQQSLDQGLQFLIQYYNGEERAKGNILERFSAQQFPDLHSELNLSSLELGDSALYFCASSVDPPGSSGNTIYFGEGSWLTVV.

The CDR3 nucleotides read TGCAGTGCTAGGGGACTAGCGGGGTACTACGAGCAGTACTTC. Translation gives CSARGLAGYYEQYF. J is TRBJ2-7 and V is TRBV20-1; TRBD2 matches at 13 bases. With 3 bases clipped from V and 3 bases from J, the junction kept 2 bases outside the gene matches. CDR1 is DFQATT, CDR2 SNEGSKA, per germline (reference sequence). The CDR3 covers 14 residues.

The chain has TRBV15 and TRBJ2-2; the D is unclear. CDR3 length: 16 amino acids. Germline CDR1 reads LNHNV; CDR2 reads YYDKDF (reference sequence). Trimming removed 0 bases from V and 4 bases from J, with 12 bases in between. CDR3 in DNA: TGTGCCACCAGCAGAGAACCCCCAGCAGTCACCGGGGAGCTGTTTTTT. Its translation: CATSREPPAVTGELFF. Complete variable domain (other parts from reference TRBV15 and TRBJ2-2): DAMVIQNPRYQVTQFGKPVTLSCSQTLNHNVMYWYQQKSSQAPKLLFHYYDKDFNNEADTPDNFQSRRPNTSFCFLDIRSPGLGDTAMYLCATSREPPAVTGELFFGEGSRLTVL.

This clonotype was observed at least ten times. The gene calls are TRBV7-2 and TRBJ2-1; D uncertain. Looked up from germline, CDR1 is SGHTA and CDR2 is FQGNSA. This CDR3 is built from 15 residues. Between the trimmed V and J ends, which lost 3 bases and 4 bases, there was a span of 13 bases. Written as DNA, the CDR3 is TGTGCCAGCAGCTTTGAACCTCATCCTTACAATGAGCAGTTCTTC. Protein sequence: CASSFEPHPYNEQFF.

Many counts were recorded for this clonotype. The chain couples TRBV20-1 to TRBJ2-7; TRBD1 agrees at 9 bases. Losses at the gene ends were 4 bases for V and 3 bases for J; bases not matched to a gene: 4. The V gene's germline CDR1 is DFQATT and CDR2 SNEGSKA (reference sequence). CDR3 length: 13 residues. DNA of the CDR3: TGCAGTGCTACCCTGGGACAGGGCTACGAGCAGTACTTC. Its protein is CSATLGQGYEQYF.

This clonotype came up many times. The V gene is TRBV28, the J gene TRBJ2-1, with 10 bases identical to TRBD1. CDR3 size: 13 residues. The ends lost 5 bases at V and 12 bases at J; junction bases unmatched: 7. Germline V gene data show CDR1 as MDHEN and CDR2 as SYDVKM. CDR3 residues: CASSTRDRGWQFF. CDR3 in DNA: TGTGCCAGCAGTACCCGGGACAGGGGATGGCAGTTCTTC.

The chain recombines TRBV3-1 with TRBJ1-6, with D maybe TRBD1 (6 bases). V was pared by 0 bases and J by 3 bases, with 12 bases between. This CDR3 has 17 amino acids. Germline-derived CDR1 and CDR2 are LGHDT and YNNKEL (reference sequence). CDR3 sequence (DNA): TGTGCCAGCAGCCAAGATTTTGGGGGCCTCTATAATTCACCCCTCCACTTT. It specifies CASSQDFGGLYNSPLHF.

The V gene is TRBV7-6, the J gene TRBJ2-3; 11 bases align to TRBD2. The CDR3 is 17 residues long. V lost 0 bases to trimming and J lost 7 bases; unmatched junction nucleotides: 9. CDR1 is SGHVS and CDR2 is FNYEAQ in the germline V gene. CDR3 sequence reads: CASSLARLAGGPHTQYF. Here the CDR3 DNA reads TGTGCCAGCAGCTTAGCGCGGCTAGCGGGGGGACCGCATACGCAGTATTTT.

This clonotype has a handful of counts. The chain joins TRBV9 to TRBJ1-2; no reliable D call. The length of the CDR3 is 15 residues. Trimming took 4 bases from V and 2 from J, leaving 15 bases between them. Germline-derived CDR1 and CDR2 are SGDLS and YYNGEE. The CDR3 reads CASSTSTTLNYGYTF. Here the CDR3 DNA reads TGTGCCAGCAGCACCTCGACAACCCTAAACTATGGCTACACCTTC.

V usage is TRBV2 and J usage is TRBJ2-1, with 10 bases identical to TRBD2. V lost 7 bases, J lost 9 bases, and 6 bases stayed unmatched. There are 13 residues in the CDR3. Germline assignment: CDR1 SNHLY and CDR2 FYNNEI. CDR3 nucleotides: TGTGCCAGCACCAAAAGCGGGAGGGGTGAGCAGTTCTTC. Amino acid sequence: CASTKSGRGEQFF.

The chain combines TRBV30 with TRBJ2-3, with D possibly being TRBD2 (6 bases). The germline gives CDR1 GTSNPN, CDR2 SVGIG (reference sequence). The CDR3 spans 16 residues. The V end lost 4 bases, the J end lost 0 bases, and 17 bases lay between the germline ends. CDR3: CAWNSRETTSTDTQYF. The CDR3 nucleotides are TGTGCCTGGAATTCCCGGGAGACTACTAGCACAGATACGCAGTATTTT.

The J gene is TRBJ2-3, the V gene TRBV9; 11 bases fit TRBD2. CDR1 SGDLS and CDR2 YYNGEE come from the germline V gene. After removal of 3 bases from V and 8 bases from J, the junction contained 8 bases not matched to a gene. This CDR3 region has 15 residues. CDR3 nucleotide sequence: TGTGCCAGCAGCGCCCTAGCGGGGGGATGGGGTACGCAGTATTTT. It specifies CASSALAGGWGTQYF. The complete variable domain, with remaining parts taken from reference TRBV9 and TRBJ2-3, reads DSGVTQTPKHLITATGQRVTLRCSPRSGDLSVYWYQQSLDQGLQFLIQYYNGEERAKGNILERFSAQQFPDLHSELNLSSLELGDSALYFCASSALAGGWGTQYFGPGTRLTVL.

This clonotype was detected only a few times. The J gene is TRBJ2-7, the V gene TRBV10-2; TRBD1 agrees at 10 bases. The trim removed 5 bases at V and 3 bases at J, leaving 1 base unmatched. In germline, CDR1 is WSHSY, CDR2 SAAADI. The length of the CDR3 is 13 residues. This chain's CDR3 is CASSWDRGYEQYF. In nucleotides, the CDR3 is TGCGCCAGCAGTTGGGACAGGGGCTACGAGCAGTACTTC.

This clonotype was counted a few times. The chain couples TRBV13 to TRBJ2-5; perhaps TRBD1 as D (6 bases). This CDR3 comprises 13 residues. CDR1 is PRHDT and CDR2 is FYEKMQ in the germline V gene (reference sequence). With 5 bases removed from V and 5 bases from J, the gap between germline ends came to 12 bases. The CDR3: CASSAGQLETQYF. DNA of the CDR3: TGTGCCAGCAGCGCCGGACAGTTGGAGACCCAGTACTTC.

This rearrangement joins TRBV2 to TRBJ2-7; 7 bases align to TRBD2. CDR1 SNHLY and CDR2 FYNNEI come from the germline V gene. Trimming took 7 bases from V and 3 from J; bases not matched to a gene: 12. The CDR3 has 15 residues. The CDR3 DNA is TGTGCCAGCACGAGGGAGGGAACAGCAAACTACGAGCAGTACTTC. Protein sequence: CASTREGTANYEQYF.

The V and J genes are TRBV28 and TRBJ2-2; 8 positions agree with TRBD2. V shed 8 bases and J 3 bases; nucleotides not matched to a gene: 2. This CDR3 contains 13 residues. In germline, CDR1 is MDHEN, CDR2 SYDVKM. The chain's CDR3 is CASQRGHTGELFF. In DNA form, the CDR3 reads TGTGCCAGCCAGCGGGGGCACACCGGGGAGCTGTTTTTT.

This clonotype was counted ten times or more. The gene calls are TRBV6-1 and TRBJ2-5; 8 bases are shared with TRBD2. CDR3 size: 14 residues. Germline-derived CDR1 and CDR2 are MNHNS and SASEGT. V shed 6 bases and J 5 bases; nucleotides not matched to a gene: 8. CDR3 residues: CASSFGTRGETQYF. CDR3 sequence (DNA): TGTGCCAGCAGCTTTGGGACTAGGGGGGAGACCCAGTACTTC.

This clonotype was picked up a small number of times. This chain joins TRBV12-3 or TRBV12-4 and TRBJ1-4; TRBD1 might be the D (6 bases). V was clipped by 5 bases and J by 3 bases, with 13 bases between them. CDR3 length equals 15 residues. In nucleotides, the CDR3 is TGTGCCAGCAGTGGACAGCAACAAGCTAATGAAAAACTGTTTTTT. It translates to CASSGQQQANEKLFF.

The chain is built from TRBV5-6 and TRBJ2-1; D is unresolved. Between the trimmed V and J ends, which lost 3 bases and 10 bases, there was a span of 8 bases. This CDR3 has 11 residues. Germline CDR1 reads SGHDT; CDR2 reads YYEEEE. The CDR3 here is CASSSLREQFF. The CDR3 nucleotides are TGTGCCAGCAGCTCCCTCCGGGAGCAGTTCTTC.

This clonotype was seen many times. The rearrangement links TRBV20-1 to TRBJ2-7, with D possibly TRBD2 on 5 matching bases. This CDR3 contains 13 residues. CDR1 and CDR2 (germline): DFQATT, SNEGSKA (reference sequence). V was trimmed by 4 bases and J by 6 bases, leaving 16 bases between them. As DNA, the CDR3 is TGCAGTGCTAAAGGGCCTCAGGAGGTCGAGCAGTACTTC. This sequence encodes CSAKGPQEVEQYF.

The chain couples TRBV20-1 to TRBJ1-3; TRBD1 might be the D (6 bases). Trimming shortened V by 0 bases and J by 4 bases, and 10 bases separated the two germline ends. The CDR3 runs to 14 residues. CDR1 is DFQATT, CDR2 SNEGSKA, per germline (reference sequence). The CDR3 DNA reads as TGCAGTGCTAGAGATTGGAGGGGGGGAAACACCATATATTTT. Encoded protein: CSARDWRGGNTIYF.

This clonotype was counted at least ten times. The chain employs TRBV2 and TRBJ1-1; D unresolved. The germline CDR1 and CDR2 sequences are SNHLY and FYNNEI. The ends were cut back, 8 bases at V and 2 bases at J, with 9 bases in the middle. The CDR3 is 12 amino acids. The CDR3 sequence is CASSELNTEAFF. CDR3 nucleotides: TGTGCCAGCTCAGAGCTAAACACTGAAGCTTTCTTT.

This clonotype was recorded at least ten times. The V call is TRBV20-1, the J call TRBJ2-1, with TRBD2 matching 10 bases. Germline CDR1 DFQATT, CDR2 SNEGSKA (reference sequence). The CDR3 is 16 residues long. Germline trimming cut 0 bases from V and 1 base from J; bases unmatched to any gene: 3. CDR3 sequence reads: CSARDLTSGSYNEQFF. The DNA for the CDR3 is TGCAGTGCTAGAGATTTGACTAGCGGGTCCTACAATGAGCAGTTCTTC.

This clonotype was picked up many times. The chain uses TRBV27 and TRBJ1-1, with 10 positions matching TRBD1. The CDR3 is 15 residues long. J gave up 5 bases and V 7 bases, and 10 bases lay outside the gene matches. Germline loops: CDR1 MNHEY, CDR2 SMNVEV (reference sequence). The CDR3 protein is CASTTTRQGATEAFF. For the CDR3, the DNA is TGTGCCAGCACTACTACCCGACAGGGGGCGACTGAAGCTTTCTTT.

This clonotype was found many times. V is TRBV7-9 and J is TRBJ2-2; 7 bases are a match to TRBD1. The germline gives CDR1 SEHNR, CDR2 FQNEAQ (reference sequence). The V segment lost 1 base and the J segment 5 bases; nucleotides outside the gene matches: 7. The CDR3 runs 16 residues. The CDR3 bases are TGTGCCAGCAGCTTAGTAGAGACAGGGTGGACCGGGGAGCTGTTTTTT. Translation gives CASSLVETGWTGELFF.

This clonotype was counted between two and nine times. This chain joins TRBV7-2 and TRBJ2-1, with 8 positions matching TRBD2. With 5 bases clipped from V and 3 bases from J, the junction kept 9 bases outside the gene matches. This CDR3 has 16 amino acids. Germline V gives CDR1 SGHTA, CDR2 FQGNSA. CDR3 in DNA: TGTGCCAGCAGCCCACAACTAGCGGAGTACTACAATGAGCAGTTCTTC. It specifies CASSPQLAEYYNEQFF.